The 16 T cell receptor beta chains in this list originate from one sample, sequenced in a study of blood T cell repertoires in COVID-19. Assay: immunoSEQ multiplex PCR; the TCRdb copy retains only in-frame clones and omits some. The data hold about 110,000 clones, with around 90% observed a single time. Material: peripheral blood. The receptors here all came from a woman aged 30 to 39 with acute or convalescent COVID-19.

This chain uses TRBV5-4 with TRBJ1-2; maybe TRBD1 (5 bases). The germline V and J ends were trimmed by 1 base and 4 bases, with 14 bases remaining between them. Germline V lookup: CDR1 SGHNT, CDR2 YYREEE (reference sequence). The CDR3 is 15 amino acids. Here the CDR3 DNA reads TGTGCCAGCAGCTTGATTTGGGGGGAGAGCTATGGCTACACCTTC. Translation: CASSLIWGESYGYTF.

This chain joins TRBV7-2 and TRBJ2-4; 7 bases line up with TRBD1. The J segment lost 3 bases and the V segment lost 3 bases, leaving 8 bases of the junction unmatched. CDR1 and CDR2 (germline): SGHTA, FQGNSA. The CDR3 spans 16 residues. In DNA form, the CDR3 reads TGTGCCAGCAGCTTGTACAGGGGTGGGGGCAAAAACATTCAGTACTTC. As protein: CASSLYRGGGKNIQYF.

The chain joins TRBV5-6 to TRBJ1-4; 7 bases are shared with TRBD1. V gave up 4 bases and J gave up 7 bases; unmatched junction bases: 10. The CDR3 runs to 15 residues. The germline gives CDR1 SGHDT, CDR2 YYEEEE. CDR3 DNA sequence: TGTGCCAGCAGCCGAACCGGGACAGCCCTTGAAAAACTGTTTTTT. This sequence encodes CASSRTGTALEKLFF.

The genes are TRBV7-3 and TRBJ1-2; 7 nucleotides agree with TRBD1. Germline trimming cut 1 base from V and 5 bases from J; bases unmatched to any gene: 7. This CDR3 spans 15 amino acids. Germline V gives CDR1 SGHTA, CDR2 FQGTGA. CDR3 loop: CASSLMQGTAYGYTF. The CDR3 nucleotides read TGTGCCAGCAGCTTAATGCAGGGGACAGCATATGGCTACACCTTC.

This clone was found once. The chain joins TRBV7-2 to TRBJ2-7; 10 bases are a match to TRBD2. CDR3 length: 17 amino acids. The germline gives CDR1 SGHTA, CDR2 FQGNSA. After removal of 5 bases from V and 2 bases from J, the junction contained 12 bases not matched to a gene. CDR3 nucleotide sequence: TGTGCCAGCAGCACAAGCGGGGGGGTGTACGGAGCCTACGAGCAGTACTTC. Its protein product is CASSTSGGVYGAYEQYF. Full variable domain (outside the CDR3, taken from reference TRBV7-2 and TRBJ2-7): GAGVSQSPSNKVTEKGKDVELRCDPISGHTALYWYRQSLGQGLEFLIYFQGNSAPDKSGLPSDRFSAERTGGSVSTLTIQRTQQEDSAVYLCASSTSGGVYGAYEQYFGPGTRLTVT.

The J gene is TRBJ2-7, the V gene TRBV9; 7 nucleotides line up with TRBD2. Trimming removed 4 bases from V and 0 bases from J; junction bases left unmatched: 10. Germline lookup yields CDR1 SGDLS and CDR2 YYNGEE. This CDR3 is built from 16 residues. The CDR3: CASSPGPSGSSYEQYF. The CDR3 DNA reads as TGTGCCAGCAGCCCCGGGCCTAGCGGCAGCTCCTACGAGCAGTACTTC.

This rearrangement joins TRBV3-1 (or the pseudogene TRBV3-2) to TRBJ2-3; D remains unclear. CDR1 is LGHDT, CDR2 YNNKEL, per germline (reference sequence). The V end was cut by 1 base, the J end by 5 bases, with 4 bases between. This CDR3 is built from 12 residues. CDR3 region: CASSQVVDTQYF. Here the CDR3 DNA reads TGTGCCAGCAGCCAAGTCGTAGATACGCAGTATTTT.

V usage is TRBV11-2 and J usage is TRBJ2-1, with 14 positions matching TRBD2. V gave up 0 bases and J gave up 2 bases; unmatched junction bases: 9. CDR1 is SGHAT and CDR2 is FQNNGV in the germline V gene. This CDR3 has 20 residues. The CDR3 nucleotides read TGTGCCAGCAGCTTAGATAAAGGACTAGCGGGGGGCAGGGCCTACAATGAGCAGTTCTTC. Its protein product is CASSLDKGLAGGRAYNEQFF. Filled out from reference TRBV11-2 and TRBJ2-1, the complete variable domain reads EAGVAQSPRYKIIEKRQSVAFWCNPISGHATLYWYQQILGQGPKLLIQFQNNGVVDDSQLPKDRFSAERLKGVDSTLKIQPAKLEDSAVYLCASSLDKGLAGGRAYNEQFFGPGTRLTVL.

The chain couples TRBV11-3 to TRBJ2-1, with 9 bases matching TRBD2. Trimming cost V 4 bases and J 3 bases; bases outside gene matches: 4. Germline V CDR1 and CDR2: SGHNT, YENEEA. The CDR3 length is 15 residues. CDR3 loop: CASSSRLADYNEQFF. DNA for the CDR3: TGTGCCAGCAGCTCCAGACTAGCGGACTACAATGAGCAGTTCTTC.

The rearrangement joins TRBV25-1 to TRBJ1-1, with 7 bases identical to TRBD1. Germline assignment: CDR1 MGHDK and CDR2 SYGVNS. V gave up 5 bases and J gave up 4 bases; unmatched junction bases: 7. The CDR3 loop spans 14 amino acids. CDR3 sequence reads: CASSYTGDRTEAFF. CDR3 coding DNA: TGTGCCAGCAGTTACACAGGGGATCGCACTGAAGCTTTCTTT.

The gene calls are TRBV5-1 and TRBJ1-1; 7 positions agree with TRBD1. Losses at the gene ends were 4 bases for V and 1 base for J; bases not matched to a gene: 1. CDR1 is SGHRS, CDR2 YFSETQ, per germline. The CDR3 is 13 residues long. CDR3 sequence: CASSPGGNTEAFF. The CDR3 DNA reads TGCGCCAGCAGCCCAGGGGGGAACACTGAAGCTTTCTTT.

The gene calls are TRBV3-1 (or the pseudogene TRBV3-2) and TRBJ1-2; no clear D gene. Germline assignment: CDR1 LGHDT and CDR2 YNNKEL (reference sequence). This CDR3 has 11 residues. With 3 bases removed from V and 7 bases from J, the gap between germline ends came to 6 bases. The CDR3 here is CASSQGSGYTF. Written as DNA, the CDR3 is TGTGCCAGCAGCCAGGGGAGTGGCTACACCTTC.

This chain uses TRBV7-3 with TRBJ2-1; TRBD1 aligns across 8 bases. CDR3 length: 15 amino acids. CDR1 SGHTA and CDR2 FQGTGA come from the germline V gene. V dropped 1 base and J dropped 7; count of bases not matched to a gene: 6. The CDR3: CASSLIGTGSNEQFF. Here the CDR3 DNA reads TGTGCCAGCAGCTTAATCGGGACAGGCAGTAATGAGCAGTTCTTC.

The chain joins TRBV7-9 to TRBJ2-2; 10 nucleotides agree with TRBD2. The CDR3 contains 19 residues. With 5 bases clipped from V and 0 bases from J, the junction kept 12 bases outside the gene matches. CDR1 is SEHNR, CDR2 FQNEAQ, per germline (reference sequence). DNA of the CDR3: TGTGCCAGCAGCGCCAAGCAGCGTAGCGGGAGGACGAACACCGGGGAGCTGTTTTTT. Residues: CASSAKQRSGRTNTGELFF.

The chain joins TRBV19 to TRBJ1-2; 9 bases match TRBD1. The V and J ends lost 4 bases and 6 bases, in that order; junction bases with no gene match: 6. This CDR3 contains 14 residues. Germline CDR1 is LNHDA and CDR2 is SQIVND (reference sequence). CDR3 protein: CASSKTGTGNGYTF. CDR3 nucleotides: TGTGCCAGTAGTAAAACCGGGACAGGGAATGGCTACACCTTC.

This rearrangement joins TRBV10-2 to TRBJ2-1; perhaps TRBD2 as D (7 bases). V gave up 0 bases and J gave up 4 bases, with 13 bases separating them. The CDR3 length is 16 residues. CDR1 and CDR2 from the germline V gene are WSHSY and SAAADI. CDR3 protein: CASSESGEGVYNEQFF. The DNA of the CDR3 is TGCGCCAGCAGTGAGTCGGGGGAGGGGGTATACAATGAGCAGTTCTTC.